This T cell receptor (beta chain) was captured in a study of molecular identifiers for immune sequencing clone quantification. Library preparation followed earlier protocols using designated TCR primers. TCRdb reprocessed the PCR reads via MiXCR and lists one record per CDR3 protein. Among 40,000 to 45,000 distinct CDR3 sequences listed, about 24% were seen once. This clonotype was seen once. Construction of naive CD8 libraries employed roughly 18,000 to 1,100,000 sorted cells together with 10%, 30% or 50% RNA. The authors gated naive CD8 T cells as CD8+CD4-CCR7+CD45RA+ for sorting. This CDR3 region has 18 residues. Germline lookup yields CDR1 SGHRS and CDR2 YFSETQ. Trimming shortened V by 7 bases and J by 0 bases, and 25 bases separated the two germline ends.

The sequenced sample consisted of naive CD8+ T cells from blood, with Jurkat cell RNA spiked in. The subset was: FACS-sorted CD8+CD4-CCR7+CD45RA+ naive T cells. The clonotype comes from a human donor in good health. Some libraries in this study had Jurkat cell RNA spiked in. The chain couples TRBV5-1 to TRBJ2-5; D is possibly TRBD1 or TRBD2 (5 bases each). The CDR3 region has the DNA TGCGCCAGCTCGTCCATCCCAACTATCGGGGCTTACCAAGAGACCCAGTACTTC. This translates into CASSSIPTIGAYQETQYF.